This T cell receptor (beta chain) originates from a study of blood T cells in healthy people across ages. Findings and limits, study-wide: The study found more naive CD4+ cells and higher diversity in long-lived than aged donors. The study regarded diversity estimates from one million T cells as underestimates.

Drawing of peripheral blood yielded roughly 9.3 milliliters from each donor. This clonotype was observed a handful of times. As yet, its antigen is unknown. With V trimmed by 8 bases and J by 4 bases, 16 bases remained unmatched. Germline assignment: CDR1 MNHNS and CDR2 SASEGT. The length of the CDR3 is 16 residues. With a J-beta primer mix and a sample-barcoded 5' primer, a second PCR ran 7 to 11 cycles. TCRdb reprocessed the 5' RACE reads via MiXCR and lists one record per CDR3 protein. The sample lists around 1.5 million distinct CDR3 sequences; roughly 59% were seen once. This sequence originates from a young man in good health. Sequenced sample: blood. This chain links TRBV6-1 with TRBJ1-2; 7 nucleotides align to TRBD1. DNA of the CDR3: TGTGCCAGCGTCCGTTCTCGGGACAGAAGTTTCTATGGCTACACCTTC. It encodes CASVRSRDRSFYGYTF.